Listed below are T cell receptor beta chains from one sample, sequenced in a study of T cell responses to AZD1222 COVID-19 vaccine. The assay was immunoSEQ multiplex PCR, and TCRdb's table has in-frame clones only and misses some. Of around 100,000 clones listed, more than 85% are singletons. The specimen was peripheral blood, collected on day 0 of AZD1222 vaccination. The receptors were gathered from an adult in good health. The CDR3 runs from the conserved cysteine through the conserved F or W. D genes are given only for firm matches. For some rows the clone size is stated as once, few or many, or as a class when expanded; others skip it.

j_call clone_size v_call d_call cdr3_aa cdr3_nt
TRBJ2-3 NA TRBV11-2 TRBD1 CASSLADRSPLVYDTQYF TGTGCCAGCAGCTTAGCGGACAGGTCCCCACTAGTTTATGATACGCAGTATTTT
TRBJ2-3 NA TRBV10-3 NA CAISEPAVSTDTQYF TGTGCCATCAGTGAGCCGGCGGTGAGCACAGATACGCAGTATTTT
TRBJ2-7 NA TRBV7-8 TRBD1 CASSRMGQGSEQYF TGTGCCAGCAGCCGAATGGGACAGGGCAGCGAGCAGTACTTC
TRBJ1-6 NA TRBV2 TRBD1 CASGTDRGVSPLHF TGTGCCAGCGGTACCGACAGGGGAGTCTCACCCCTCCACTTT
TRBJ2-7 NA TRBV18 TRBD2 CASSPLGLASYEQYF TGTGCCAGCTCACCACTCGGACTAGCATCTTACGAGCAGTACTTC
TRBJ2-7 NA TRBV5-1 NA CASSLGHDSYEQYF TGCGCCAGCAGCTTGGGACACGATTCCTACGAGCAGTACTTC
TRBJ1-3 NA TRBV10-3 TRBD1 CAITAGTGRIDTIYF TGTGCCATCACGGCTGGGACAGGGAGGATAGACACCATATATTTT
TRBJ2-1 NA TRBV20-1 TRBD2 CSASNPAGGVEQFF TGCAGTGCTAGTAACCCAGCGGGAGGGGTCGAGCAGTTCTTC
TRBJ1-1 once TRBV6-5 TRBD1 CASSYSPDRLNTEAFF TGTGCCAGCAGTTACTCCCCGGACAGGTTGAACACTGAAGCTTTCTTT
TRBJ2-3 many TRBV15 NA CATSRGEGAFEADTQYF TGTGCCACCAGCAGAGGTGAGGGAGCGTTTGAGGCAGATACGCAGTATTTT
TRBJ1-1 NA TRBV27 TRBD1 CASSEGQGWGMNTEAFF TGTGCCAGCAGCGAAGGACAGGGCTGGGGGATGAACACTGAAGCTTTCTTT
TRBJ2-1 NA TRBV9 NA CASSGTFRGQYNEQFF TGTGCCAGCAGCGGCACTTTTCGGGGGCAATACAATGAGCAGTTCTTC
TRBJ1-5 NA TRBV7-9 NA CASSPSYFNQPQHF TGTGCCAGCAGCCCTAGTTATTTTAATCAGCCCCAGCATTTT
TRBJ1-3 NA TRBV4-1 TRBD1 CASSYGTVSGNTIYF TGCGCCAGCAGCTACGGGACAGTCTCTGGAAACACCATATATTTT
TRBJ2-7 NA TRBV14 NA CASSPTAGPHSYEQYF TGTGCCAGCAGCCCGACTGCCGGGCCCCACTCCTACGAGCAGTACTTC
TRBJ2-6 NA TRBV4-1 NA CASSQDYGSGANVLTF TGCGCCAGCAGCCAAGATTACGGCTCTGGGGCCAACGTCCTGACTTTC
TRBJ2-1 NA TRBV7-3 NA CASSPNPIDEQFF TGTGCCAGCAGCCCGAACCCTATCGATGAGCAGTTCTTC
TRBJ1-1 NA TRBV18 NA CASSPQGGAFF TGTGCCAGCTCCCCCCAGGGTGGAGCTTTCTTT
TRBJ2-7 NA TRBV2 TRBD1 CASSVTGAEQYF TGTGCCAGCAGTGTTACAGGGGCCGAGCAGTACTTC
TRBJ1-1 once TRBV15 NA CATSRSLGTARGTEAFF TGTGCCACCAGCAGATCCCTCGGGACCGCCCGAGGCACTGAAGCTTTCTTT
TRBJ2-7 NA TRBV30 NA CAWGAYEQYF TGTGCCTGGGGAGCCTACGAGCAGTACTTC
TRBJ1-1 NA TRBV28 NA CASSSPGQLEAFF TGTGCCAGCAGTTCCCCGGGACAATTGGAAGCTTTCTTT
TRBJ2-7 NA TRBV10-3 TRBD1 CAISEPRGQGVEQYF TGTGCCATCAGTGAGCCCAGGGGACAGGGGGTTGAGCAGTACTTC
TRBJ2-7 NA TRBV7-2 TRBD1 CASSLSVRGQSEQYF TGTGCCAGCAGCCTCTCCGTCAGGGGGCAGAGCGAGCAGTACTTC
TRBJ1-4 NA TRBV5-8 NA CASSSDPYEKLFF TGTGCCAGCAGCTCCGACCCTTATGAAAAACTGTTTTTT
TRBJ2-2 NA TRBV9 NA CASSVVETPANTGELFF TGTGCCAGCAGCGTAGTGGAGACTCCCGCGAACACCGGGGAGCTGTTTTTT
TRBJ1-3 NA TRBV7-7 NA CASSLGVQGSSDTIYF TGTGCTAGCAGCTTAGGTGTACAGGGCTCTTCGGACACCATATATTTT
TRBJ2-5 NA TRBV24-1 NA CATSDPSGETQYF TGTGCCACCAGTGATCCGAGTGGGGAGACCCAGTACTTC
TRBJ2-7 once TRBV5-1 TRBD1 CASSSGTGASEQYF TGCGCCAGCAGCTCCGGGACAGGGGCTAGCGAGCAGTACTTC
TRBJ1-1 NA TRBV27 TRBD1 CASSEDRGMNTEAFF TGTGCCAGCAGTGAAGACAGGGGAATGAACACTGAAGCTTTCTTT
TRBJ2-1 NA TRBV7-2 TRBD2 CASSLVGGRGDEQFF TGTGCCAGCAGCTTAGTCGGCGGGAGGGGCGATGAGCAGTTCTTC
TRBJ1-3 once TRBV7-2 TRBD1 CASSLVGTVSGNTIYF TGTGCCAGCAGCTTAGTTGGGACAGTCTCTGGAAACACCATATATTTT
TRBJ1-3 NA TRBV3-1/TRBV3-2 NA CASSQEPSSAGNTIYF TGTGCCAGCAGCCAAGAGCCTTCTAGCGCTGGAAACACCATATATTTT
TRBJ1-6 NA TRBV10-3 NA CATRQGNYNSPLHF TGTGCCACCAGGCAGGGAAACTATAATTCACCCCTCCACTTT
TRBJ1-2 NA TRBV11-3 TRBD1 CASSYRGLPNYGYTF TGTGCCAGCAGCTACAGGGGGCTCCCAAACTATGGCTACACCTTC
TRBJ2-7 few TRBV11-3 NA CASSLGFYEQYF TGTGCCAGCAGCTTAGGGTTCTACGAGCAGTACTTC
TRBJ2-1 NA TRBV19 TRBD2 CASSLGLAGEENNEQFF TGTGCCAGTAGTCTGGGACTAGCGGGAGAAGAGAACAATGAGCAGTTCTTC
TRBJ2-2 NA TRBV18 TRBD2 CASSRPPTSGTNTGELFF TGTGCCAGCTCACGTCCCCCTACTAGCGGAACGAACACCGGGGAGCTGTTTTTT
TRBJ1-4 NA TRBV10-3 NA CAISAGLRDEKLFF TGTGCCATCAGTGCTGGCTTACGGGATGAAAAACTGTTTTTT
TRBJ1-2 NA TRBV9 NA CASRGINYGYTF TGTGCCAGCAGGGGGATTAACTATGGCTACACCTTC
TRBJ1-2 NA TRBV6-5 NA CASSRSDGGYTF TGTGCCAGCAGCCGATCGGACGGTGGCTACACCTTC
TRBJ2-1 NA TRBV10-2 NA CASSTGYIHEQFF TGCGCCAGCAGTACAGGCTACATCCATGAGCAGTTCTTC
TRBJ1-5 NA TRBV12-2 NA CASRLGTGLNQPQHF TGTGCAAGTCGCCTCGGGACAGGGCTCAATCAGCCCCAGCATTTT
TRBJ1-2 NA TRBV4-2 NA CASSQGVNSSPQENYGYTF TGTGCCAGCAGCCAAGGGGTCAACTCGAGCCCGCAGGAAAACTATGGCTACACCTTC
TRBJ2-5 NA TRBV6-5 TRBD2 CASSLGLAGQETQYF TGTGCCAGCAGCCTTGGACTAGCAGGGCAAGAGACCCAGTACTTC
TRBJ2-5 NA TRBV30 NA CAWSGNGETQYF TGTGCCTGGAGCGGAAACGGGGAGACCCAGTACTTC
TRBJ2-7 NA TRBV5-1 TRBD1 CASSLLPGQTSYEQYF TGCGCCAGCAGCTTGTTACCGGGACAGACATCCTACGAGCAGTACTTC
TRBJ2-7 NA TRBV10-3 TRBD2 CAISGLAGYSSYEQYF TGTGCCATCAGTGGTTTAGCGGGTTACTCCTCCTACGAGCAGTACTTC
TRBJ2-3 NA TRBV23-1 NA CASSQSWARYTDTQYF TGCGCCAGCAGTCAATCTTGGGCTAGATACACAGATACGCAGTATTTT
TRBJ1-5 NA TRBV19 TRBD1 CASSTHLGTGRFGNQPQHF TGTGCCAGTAGTACCCACCTGGGGACAGGGAGATTCGGCAATCAGCCCCAGCATTTT
TRBJ1-5 NA TRBV10-3 NA CAISEAAPHSNQPQHF TGTGCCATCAGTGAGGCAGCCCCACATAGCAATCAGCCCCAGCATTTT
TRBJ1-5 NA TRBV4-1 NA CASSQDDWQPQHF TGCGCCAGCAGCCAAGATGACTGGCAGCCCCAGCATTTT
TRBJ1-1 NA TRBV2 NA CASSDNWNTEAFF TGTGCCAGCAGTGACAACTGGAACACTGAAGCTTTCTTT
TRBJ2-5 NA TRBV6-1 NA CASSEDFGSQETQYF TGTGCCAGCAGTGAAGATTTTGGGTCCCAAGAGACCCAGTACTTC